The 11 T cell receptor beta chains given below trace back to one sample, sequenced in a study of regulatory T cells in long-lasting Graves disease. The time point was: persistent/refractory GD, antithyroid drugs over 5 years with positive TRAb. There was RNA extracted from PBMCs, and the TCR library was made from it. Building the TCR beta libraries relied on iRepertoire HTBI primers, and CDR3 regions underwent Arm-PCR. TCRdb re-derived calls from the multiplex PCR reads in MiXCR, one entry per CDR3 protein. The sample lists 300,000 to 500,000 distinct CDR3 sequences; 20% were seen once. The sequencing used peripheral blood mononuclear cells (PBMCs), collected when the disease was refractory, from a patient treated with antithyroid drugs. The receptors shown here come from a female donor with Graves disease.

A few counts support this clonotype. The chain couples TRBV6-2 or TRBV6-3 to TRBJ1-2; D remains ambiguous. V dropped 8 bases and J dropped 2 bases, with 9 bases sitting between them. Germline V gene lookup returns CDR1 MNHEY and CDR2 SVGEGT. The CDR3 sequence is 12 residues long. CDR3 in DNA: TGTGCCAGCGACGATTTAAACTATGGCTACACCTTC. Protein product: CASDDLNYGYTF.

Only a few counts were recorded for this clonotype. Here the CDR3 reads CASKTGFFNQPQHF. For the CDR3, the DNA is TGTGCCAGTAAGACAGGTTTTTTCAATCAGCCCCAGCATTTT. This rearrangement joins TRBV19 to TRBJ1-5, with TRBD1 as a possible D gene (6 bases). V shed 7 bases and J shed 3 bases, with 13 bases lying between them. CDR3 length: 14 residues. Germline CDR1 LNHDA, CDR2 SQIVND (reference sequence).

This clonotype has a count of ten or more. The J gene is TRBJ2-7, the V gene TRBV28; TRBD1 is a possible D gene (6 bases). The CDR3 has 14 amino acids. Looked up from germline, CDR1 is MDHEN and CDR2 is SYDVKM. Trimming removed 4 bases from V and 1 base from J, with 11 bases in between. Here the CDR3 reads CASSSGQLSYEQYF. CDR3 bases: TGTGCCAGCAGTTCAGGACAGCTTTCCTACGAGCAGTACTTC.

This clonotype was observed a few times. CDR3 residues: CASSPTGYTGELFF. The CDR3 nucleotides read TGTGCCAGCAGCCCGACAGGGTACACCGGGGAGCTGTTTTTT. The V gene is TRBV7-6, the J gene TRBJ2-2; 7 bases are shared with TRBD1. The V gene's germline CDR1 is SGHVS and CDR2 FNYEAQ. Losses at the gene ends were 5 bases for V and 3 bases for J; bases not matched to a gene: 3. CDR3 length: 14 residues.

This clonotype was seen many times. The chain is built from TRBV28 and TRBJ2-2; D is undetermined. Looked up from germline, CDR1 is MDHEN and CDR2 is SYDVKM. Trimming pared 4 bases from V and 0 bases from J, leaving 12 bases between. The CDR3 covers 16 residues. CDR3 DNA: TGTGCCAGCAGTTCCCACACGATATCGAACACCGGGGAGCTGTTTTTT. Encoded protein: CASSSHTISNTGELFF.

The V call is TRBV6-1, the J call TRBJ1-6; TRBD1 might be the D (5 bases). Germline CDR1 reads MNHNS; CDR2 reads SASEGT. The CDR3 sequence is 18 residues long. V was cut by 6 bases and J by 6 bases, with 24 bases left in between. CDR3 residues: CASRPEPGGGEGNSPLHF. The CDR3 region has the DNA TGTGCCAGCAGACCCGAGCCGGGGGGAGGGGAAGGTAATTCACCCCTCCACTTT.

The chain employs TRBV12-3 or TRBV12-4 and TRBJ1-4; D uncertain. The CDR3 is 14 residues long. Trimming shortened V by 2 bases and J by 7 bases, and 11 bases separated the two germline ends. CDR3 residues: CASSLWAGTEKLFF. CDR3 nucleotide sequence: TGTGCCAGCAGTTTATGGGCAGGAACTGAAAAACTGTTTTTT.

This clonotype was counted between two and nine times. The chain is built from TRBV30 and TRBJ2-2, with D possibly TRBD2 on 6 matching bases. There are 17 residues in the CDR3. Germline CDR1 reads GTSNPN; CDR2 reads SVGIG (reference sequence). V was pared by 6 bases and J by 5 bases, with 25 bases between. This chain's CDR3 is CACRDLVRAGPTGELFF. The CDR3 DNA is TGTGCCTGCCGGGATTTAGTGCGAGCGGGTCCGACCGGGGAGCTGTTTTTT.

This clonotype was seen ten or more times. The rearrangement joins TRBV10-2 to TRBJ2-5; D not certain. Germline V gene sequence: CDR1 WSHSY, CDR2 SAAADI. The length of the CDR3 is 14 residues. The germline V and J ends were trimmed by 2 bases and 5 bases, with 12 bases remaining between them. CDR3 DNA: TGCGCCAGCAGTGAGGTCGGTAGGGCGGAGACCCAGTACTTC. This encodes CASSEVGRAETQYF.

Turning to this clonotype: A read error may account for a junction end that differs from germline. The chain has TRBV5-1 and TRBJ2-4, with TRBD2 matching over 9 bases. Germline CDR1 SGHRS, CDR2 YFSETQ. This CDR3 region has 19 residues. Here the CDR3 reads CASSLGLAELNLAKNIRYF. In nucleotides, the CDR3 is TGCGCCAGCAGCTTGGGACTAGCGGAATTAAACTTAGCCAAAAACATTCGGTACTTC.

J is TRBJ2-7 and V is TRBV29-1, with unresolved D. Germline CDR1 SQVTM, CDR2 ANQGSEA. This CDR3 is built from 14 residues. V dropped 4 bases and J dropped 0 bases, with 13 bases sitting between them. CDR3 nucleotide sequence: TGCAGCGTTGTCAGGCCCGAAAGCTCCTACGAGCAGTACTTC. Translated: CSVVRPESSYEQYF.